This TCR beta chain was retrieved from a study of T cell responses to AZD1222 COVID-19 vaccine. Study conclusions and caveats: Increased Spike-specific TCR breadth and depth were observed after two AZD1222 doses. Females made up more of the donors, who were largely white British, and clonal diversity may have come out too low. Just a handful of people given AZD1222 tested seropositive at baseline. Dominant CD4 TCR responses targeted spike regions 160-218 and 743-854.

With regard to this clone: Its antigen is unknown.

Trimming pared 4 bases from V and 4 bases from J, leaving 18 bases between. The CDR3 loop spans 17 amino acids. CDR1 is SGHNT and CDR2 is YYREEE in the germline V gene (reference sequence). Only in-frame clones appear in the TCRdb table, and some are missing; sequencing was by immunoSEQ multiplex PCR. Of 150,000 to 200,000 clones detected, 94% appear once; the ten largest clones hold 5.1%. Sequencing was performed on peripheral blood, taken 28 days after the second AZD1222 dose. The TCR sequence derives from an adult who received the AZD1222 COVID-19 vaccine. The J gene is TRBJ2-6, the V gene TRBV5-4; D not certain. CDR3 coding DNA: TGTGCCAGCAGCCCATCTCTTACCCATGAGGGGGCCAACGTCCTGACTTTC. It codes for CASSPSLTHEGANVLTF.